This T cell receptor beta chain is from a study of T cell therapy after organ transplantation. V shed 5 bases and J shed 6 bases, with 14 bases lying between them. This CDR3 region has 13 residues. The germline V gene encodes CDR1 GTSNPN and CDR2 SVGIG (reference sequence). The time point is: 4-8 weeks after completion of therapy. The repertoire was sequenced with immunoSEQ multiplex PCR; TCRdb's copy has only in-frame clones and lacks some. The sample has nearly 20,000 clones, 81% seen once. About this clone itself: The target antigen is unknown.

V usage is TRBV30 and J usage is TRBJ2-1; a weak D match, TRBD1 (6 bases). The sample in question was CD8+ T cells from blood, obtained after autologous CMV-specific T cell therapy. The source is a human patient who had received a solid organ transplant and had CMV disease. Some of these T cells may belong to the graft donor. This CDR3 reads CAWVFLQGNEQFF. As DNA, the CDR3 is TGTGCCTGGGTGTTCCTACAGGGCAATGAGCAGTTCTTC. Based on the CDR3 plus reference TRBV30 and TRBJ2-1, the full variable domain is SQTIHQWPATLVQPVGSPLSLECTVEGTSNPNLYWYRQAAGRGLQLLFYSVGIGQISSEVPQNLSASRPQDRQFILSSKKLLLSDSGFYLCAWVFLQGNEQFFGPGTRLTVL.